The next 13 T cell receptor beta chains were all read from a single sample in a study of T cell repertoires in cytomegalovirus infection. TCRdb analysed the reads with MiXCR anew, one entry per CDR3 protein. The repertoire holds 230,000 or so distinct CDR3 sequences, with approximately 15% as singletons. Specimen: CD8+ T cells from PBMCs. These receptors were obtained from a human donor in good health (CMV status not recorded). Some clones in this sample may be carry-over from other donors' samples.

This clonotype was seen only a few times. This sequence joins TRBV15 and TRBJ2-6; D is possibly TRBD2 (5 bases). The CDR3 length is 19 residues. Germline values: CDR1 LNHNV, CDR2 YYDKDF (reference sequence). V was trimmed by 0 bases and J by 1 base, leaving 16 bases between them. The CDR3 protein is CATSREYGSRTSGANVLTF. CDR3 bases: TGTGCCACCAGCAGAGAGTATGGGAGCCGGACTTCTGGGGCCAACGTCCTGACTTTC.

This clonotype was found many times. The V call is TRBV20-1, the J call TRBJ1-3; D remains unclear. CDR3 length: 16 amino acids. The V end lost 4 bases, the J end lost 0 bases, and 16 bases lay between the germline ends. Looked up from germline, CDR1 is DFQATT and CDR2 is SNEGSKA (reference sequence). This CDR3 reads CSAIDWQRSSGNTIYF. The CDR3 DNA is TGCAGTGCTATAGACTGGCAGCGGAGCTCTGGAAACACCATATATTTT.

The rearrangement joins TRBV15 to TRBJ1-2, with D possibly TRBD1 on 5 matching bases. The CDR3 extends over 13 amino acids. CDR1 is LNHNV, CDR2 YYDKDF, per germline (reference sequence). Trimming shortened V by 8 bases and J by 4 bases, and 14 bases separated the two germline ends. CDR3 loop: CATSLDKSYGYTF. CDR3 bases: TGTGCCACCTCCTTGGACAAATCCTATGGCTACACCTTC.

The chain combines TRBV11-2 with TRBJ1-6; the D gene is possibly TRBD1 (6 bases). V was clipped by 3 bases and J by 4 bases, with 7 bases between them. This CDR3 spans 14 amino acids. The germline gives CDR1 SGHAT, CDR2 FQNNGV. The CDR3 nucleotides are TGTGCCAGCAGCTTTGGACAGTATAATTCACCCCTCCACTTT. It is translated as CASSFGQYNSPLHF.

The chain recombines TRBV20-1 with TRBJ2-7, with TRBD1 matching over 10 bases. The CDR3 is 15 amino acids. The trim removed 0 bases at V and 3 bases at J, leaving 5 bases unmatched. Germline-derived CDR1 and CDR2 are DFQATT and SNEGSKA (reference sequence). CDR3 DNA: TGCAGTGCTAGAGACTTGACAGGGGGCTTCTACGAGCAGTACTTC. It is translated as CSARDLTGGFYEQYF.

Ten or more counts support this clonotype. The rearrangement joins TRBV7-2 to TRBJ2-1; D ambiguous. The CDR3 has 16 residues. V was clipped by 3 bases and J by 0 bases, with 12 bases between them. The germline gives CDR1 SGHTA, CDR2 FQGNSA. This CDR3 reads CASSFGPPYSYNEQFF. The CDR3 DNA follows: TGTGCCAGCAGCTTTGGACCTCCATACTCCTACAATGAGCAGTTCTTC.

This clonotype was counted between two and nine times. A junction boundary mismatches the germline segment, possibly from a read error. The chain joins TRBV10-3 to TRBJ2-3; D unresolved. CDR1 is ENHRY, CDR2 SYGVKD, per germline. This CDR3 spans 13 amino acids. The CDR3 region has the DNA TGTGCCATCAGTGAAGCCAGCACAAATACGCAGTATTTT. This sequence encodes CAISEASTNTQYF.

The V call is TRBV5-6, the J call TRBJ1-6; D possibly corresponds to TRBD1 (6 bases). The CDR3 runs to 14 residues. Germline CDR1 is SGHDT and CDR2 is YYEEEE. V was cut by 7 bases and J by 4 bases, with 12 bases left in between. The CDR3 here is CASGGVGYNSPLHF. Written as DNA, the CDR3 is TGTGCCAGCGGGGGCGTGGGGTATAATTCACCCCTCCACTTT.

This clonotype turned up a few times. The junction and the germline gene differ at one end; a read error may be behind it. The chain uses TRBV4-1 and TRBJ1-2, with 10 nucleotides matching TRBD1. This CDR3 has 17 residues. Germline CDR1 is MGHRA and CDR2 is YSYEKL. The CDR3 loop is CASSLFPGTGEGYGYTF. Here the CDR3 DNA reads TGTGCCAGCAGCCTCTTTCCCGGGACAGGGGAGGGCTATGGCTACACCTTC.

The V gene is TRBV6-2 or TRBV6-3, the J gene TRBJ1-6; D is ambiguous. The CDR3 sequence is 15 residues long. Germline lookup yields CDR1 MNHEY and CDR2 SVGEGT. The V end lost 6 bases, the J end lost 3 bases, and 12 bases lay between the germline ends. The CDR3 is CASRYLDLYNSPLHF. For the CDR3, the DNA is TGTGCCAGCAGATACCTGGACCTCTATAATTCACCCCTCCACTTT.

This clonotype occurred many times. The V gene is TRBV5-1, the J gene TRBJ2-7; no clear D. Germline-derived CDR1 and CDR2 are SGHRS and YFSETQ. CDR3 size: 13 residues. Trimming cost V 1 base and J 6 bases, with 11 bases left between them. Here the CDR3 DNA reads TGCGCCAGCAGCTTGAACGGCTCCCCCGAGCAGTACTTC. Translated, it gives CASSLNGSPEQYF.

This clonotype was counted at least ten times. The chain combines TRBV7-2 with TRBJ1-5, with 9 bases fitting TRBD1. Unmatched junction bases numbered 6, after V lost 4 bases and J lost 2 bases. The length of the CDR3 is 16 residues. Germline V gives CDR1 SGHTA, CDR2 FQGNSA. The CDR3, as DNA: TGTGCCAGCAGCTATTCGGGACAGGGAGGCAATCAGCCCCAGCATTTT. Residues: CASSYSGQGGNQPQHF.

This clonotype turned up a few times. The chain links TRBV29-1 to TRBJ1-2; D is undetermined. CDR1 and CDR2 (germline): SQVTM, ANQGSEA. The CDR3 loop spans 11 amino acids. V lost 6 bases and J 4 bases, leaving 9 bases between the germline ends. CDR3 in amino acids: CSVYSVYGYTF. The CDR3 DNA follows: TGCAGCGTATACAGCGTCTATGGCTACACCTTC.